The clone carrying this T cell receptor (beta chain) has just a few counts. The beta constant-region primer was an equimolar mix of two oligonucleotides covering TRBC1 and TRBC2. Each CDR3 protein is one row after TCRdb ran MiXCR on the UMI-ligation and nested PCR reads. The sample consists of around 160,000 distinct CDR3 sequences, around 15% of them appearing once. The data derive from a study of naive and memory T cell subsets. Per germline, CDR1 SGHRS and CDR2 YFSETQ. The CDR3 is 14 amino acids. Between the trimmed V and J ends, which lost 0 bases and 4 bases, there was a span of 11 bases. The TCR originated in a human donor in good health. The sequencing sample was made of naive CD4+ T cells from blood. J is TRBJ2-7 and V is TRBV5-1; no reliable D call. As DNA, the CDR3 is TGCGCCAGCAGCTTGGCCGGGCAGAATTACGAGCAGTACTTC. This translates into CASSLAGQNYEQYF.